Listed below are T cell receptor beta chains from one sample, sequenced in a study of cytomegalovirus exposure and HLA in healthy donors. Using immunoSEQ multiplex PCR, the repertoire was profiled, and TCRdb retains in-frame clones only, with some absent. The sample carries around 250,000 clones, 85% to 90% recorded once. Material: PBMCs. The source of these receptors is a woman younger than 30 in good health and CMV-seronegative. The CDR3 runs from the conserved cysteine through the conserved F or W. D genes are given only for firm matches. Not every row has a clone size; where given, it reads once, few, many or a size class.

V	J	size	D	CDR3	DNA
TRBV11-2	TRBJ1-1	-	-	CASRTTVGTEAFF	TGTGCCAGCAGGACAACAGTGGGCACTGAAGCTTTCTTT
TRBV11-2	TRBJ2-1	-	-	CASSLAGPLDEQFF	TGTGCCAGCAGCTTAGCAGGGCCGCTTGATGAGCAGTTCTTC
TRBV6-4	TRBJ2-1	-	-	CASSVFPGLGGNEQFF	TGTGCCAGCAGTGTATTTCCGGGCCTAGGGGGCAATGAGCAGTTCTTC
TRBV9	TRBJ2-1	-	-	CASTPSLQGGQFF	TGTGCCAGCACCCCCTCCCTCCAGGGCGGACAGTTCTTC
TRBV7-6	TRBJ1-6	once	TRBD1	CASSLRTGGYNSPLHF	TGTGCCAGCAGCTTACGAACAGGGGGCTATAATTCACCCCTCCACTTT
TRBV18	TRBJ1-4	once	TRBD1	CASSRDRANEKLFF	TGTGCCAGCTCACGTGACAGGGCTAATGAAAAACTGTTTTTT
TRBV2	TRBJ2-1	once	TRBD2	CASSAEPSGGRREQFF	TGTGCCAGCAGTGCCGAGCCTAGCGGGGGAAGGCGTGAGCAGTTCTTC
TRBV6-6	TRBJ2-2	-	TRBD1	CASSYLGQEITGELFF	TGTGCCAGCAGTTATCTGGGACAGGAGATCACCGGGGAGCTGTTTTTT
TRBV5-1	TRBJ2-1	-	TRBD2	CASRNPGGVDEQFF	TGCGCCAGCAGAAACCCCGGGGGGGTCGATGAGCAGTTCTTC
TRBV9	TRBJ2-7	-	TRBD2	CASSVGLAVSGEQYF	TGTGCCAGCAGCGTCGGACTAGCGGTATCAGGGGAGCAGTACTTC
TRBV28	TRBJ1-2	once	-	CASRRQAPVGYTF	TGTGCCAGCAGACGACAGGCCCCGGTCGGCTACACCTTC
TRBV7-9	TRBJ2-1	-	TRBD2	CASSLGAGGPHNEQFF	TGTGCCAGCAGCTTAGGAGCGGGGGGGCCCCACAATGAGCAGTTCTTC
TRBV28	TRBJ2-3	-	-	CASSGAGTDTQYF	TGTGCCAGCAGTGGAGCCGGCACAGATACGCAGTATTTT
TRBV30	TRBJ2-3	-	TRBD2	CAWSLTSGGSDTQYF	TGTGCCTGGAGTTTAACTAGCGGGGGCTCAGATACGCAGTATTTT
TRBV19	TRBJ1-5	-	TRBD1	CASSIAGTGIWQPQHF	TGTGCCAGTAGTATAGCCGGGACAGGGATTTGGCAGCCCCAGCATTTT
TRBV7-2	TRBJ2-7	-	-	CASSLFAGTTSYEQYF	TGTGCCAGCAGCTTATTCGCAGGGACAACCTCCTACGAGCAGTACTTC
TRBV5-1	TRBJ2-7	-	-	CASSLAGGAYEQYF	TGCGCCAGCAGCTTGGCCGGAGGGGCCTACGAGCAGTACTTC
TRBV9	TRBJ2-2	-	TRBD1	CASSMTGEDTGELFF	TGTGCCAGTAGCATGACAGGGGAGGACACCGGGGAGCTGTTTTTT
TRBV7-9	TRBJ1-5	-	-	CASSLQGSDQPQHF	TGTGCCAGCAGCCTACAGGGAAGTGATCAGCCCCAGCATTTT
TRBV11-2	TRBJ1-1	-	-	CASSLVPGNTEAFF	TGTGCCAGCAGCTTAGTGCCAGGGAACACTGAAGCTTTCTTT
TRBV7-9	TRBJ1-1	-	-	CASSQDRRNTEAFF	TGTGCCAGCAGCCAAGACAGACGGAACACTGAAGCTTTCTTT
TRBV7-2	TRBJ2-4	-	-	CASSQIAKNIQYF	TGTGCCAGCAGCCAAATAGCCAAAAACATTCAGTACTTC
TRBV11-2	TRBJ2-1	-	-	CASSYGLEQFF	TGTGCCAGCAGCTATGGGCTTGAGCAGTTCTTC
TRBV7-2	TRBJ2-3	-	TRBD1	CASSRTGPQDTQYF	TGTGCCAGCAGCAGGACAGGGCCCCAGGATACGCAGTATTTT
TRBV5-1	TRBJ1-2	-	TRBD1	CASSWDRDGYTF	TGCGCCAGCAGCTGGGACAGGGATGGCTACACCTTC
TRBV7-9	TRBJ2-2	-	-	CASSPSLNTGELFF	TGTGCCAGCAGCCCTAGCCTGAACACCGGGGAGCTGTTTTTT
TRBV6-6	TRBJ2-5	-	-	CASSPTSQTETQYF	TGTGCCAGCAGTCCGACAAGTCAAACGGAGACCCAGTACTTC
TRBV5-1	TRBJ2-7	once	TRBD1	CASSLGGTGSSYEQYF	TGCGCCAGCAGCTTGGGCGGGACAGGGAGTTCCTACGAGCAGTACTTC
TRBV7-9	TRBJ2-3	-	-	CASSLSDTQYF	TGTGCCAGCAGCCTTAGTGATACGCAGTATTTT
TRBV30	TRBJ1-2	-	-	CAWSVRHYGYTF	TGTGCCTGGAGTGTCAGGCACTATGGCTACACCTTC
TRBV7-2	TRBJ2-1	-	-	CASSFSGTTPYNEQFF	TGTGCCAGCAGCTTCTCCGGGACAACTCCCTACAATGAGCAGTTCTTC
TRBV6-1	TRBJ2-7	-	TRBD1	CASSRLTGESGEQYF	TGTGCCAGCAGCAGACTGACAGGGGAGAGTGGCGAGCAGTACTTC
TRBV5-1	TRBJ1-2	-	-	CASNQPPGGYTF	TGCGCCAGTAATCAGCCTCCGGGAGGCTACACCTTC
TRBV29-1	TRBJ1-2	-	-	CSVRVYRNYGYTF	TGCAGCGTCCGGGTGTACAGGAACTATGGCTACACCTTC
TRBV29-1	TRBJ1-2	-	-	CSVEGTSNYGYTF	TGCAGCGTTGAGGGGACTTCTAACTATGGCTACACCTTC
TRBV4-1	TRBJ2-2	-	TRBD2	CASSQDLSGGAFGELFF	TGCGCCAGCAGCCAAGATCTTAGCGGGGGGGCGTTCGGGGAGCTGTTTTTT
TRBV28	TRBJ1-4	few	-	CASRGAGATNEKLFF	TGTGCCAGTAGGGGCGCGGGGGCAACTAATGAAAAACTGTTTTTT
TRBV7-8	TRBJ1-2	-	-	CASSRTDPEGIYYGYTF	TGTGCCAGCAGCAGAACCGACCCGGAGGGTATTTACTATGGCTACACCTTC
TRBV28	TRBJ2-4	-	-	CASSLRPSGVGLHIQYF	TGTGCCAGCAGTTTAAGGCCCTCGGGGGTAGGGCTACACATTCAGTACTTC
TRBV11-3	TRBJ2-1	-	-	CASSTSLGNEQFF	TGTGCCAGCAGCACTAGCCTGGGCAATGAGCAGTTCTTC
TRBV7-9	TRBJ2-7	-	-	CASSLAGSSYEQYF	TGTGCCAGCAGCTTAGCTGGCAGCTCCTACGAGCAGTACTTC
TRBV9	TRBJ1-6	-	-	CASNSPVEGDSPLHF	TGTGCCAGCAACAGTCCAGTGGAGGGTGATTCACCCCTCCACTTT
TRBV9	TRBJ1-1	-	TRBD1	CASSVGGQGITEAFF	TGTGCCAGCAGCGTGGGGGGACAGGGAATCACTGAAGCTTTCTTT
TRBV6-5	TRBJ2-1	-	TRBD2	CASSYSAGETYNEQFF	TGTGCCAGCAGTTACTCAGCGGGGGAAACCTACAATGAGCAGTTCTTC
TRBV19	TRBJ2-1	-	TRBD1	CASSRDRVDNEQFF	TGTGCCAGTAGTAGGGACAGGGTCGACAATGAGCAGTTCTTC